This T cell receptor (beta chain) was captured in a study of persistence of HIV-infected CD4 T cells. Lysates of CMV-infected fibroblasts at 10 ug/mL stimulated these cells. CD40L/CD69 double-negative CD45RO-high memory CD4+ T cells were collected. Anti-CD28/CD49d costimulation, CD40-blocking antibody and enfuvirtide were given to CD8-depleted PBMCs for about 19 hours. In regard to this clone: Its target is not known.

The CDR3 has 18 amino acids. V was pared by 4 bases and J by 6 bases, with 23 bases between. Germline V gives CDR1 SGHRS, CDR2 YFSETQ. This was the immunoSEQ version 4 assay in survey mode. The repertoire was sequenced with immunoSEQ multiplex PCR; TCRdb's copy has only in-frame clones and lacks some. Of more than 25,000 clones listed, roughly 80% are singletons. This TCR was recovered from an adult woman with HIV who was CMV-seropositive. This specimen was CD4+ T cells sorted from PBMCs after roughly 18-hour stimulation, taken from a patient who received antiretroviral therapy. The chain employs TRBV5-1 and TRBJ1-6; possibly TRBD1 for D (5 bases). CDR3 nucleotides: TGCGCCAGCAGCCTCACAACCGGGACCCCGGGTGGTAATTCACCCCTCCACTTT. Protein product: CASSLTTGTPGGNSPLHF.